Included here is one TCR beta chain sequence, with context. The CDR3 consists of 15 residues. Germline V CDR1 and CDR2: SGHTA, FQGNSA. With 1 base removed from V and 1 base from J, the gap between germline ends came to 10 bases. Extracted from the samples, RNA was reverse transcribed into cDNA to serve as the sequencing template. Clones were read by immunoSEQ multiplex PCR, and TCRdb kept only the in-frame ones, dropping some. Among about 130,000 clones listed, nearly 55% were seen once. This record comes from a study of CD8+ T cells in alopecia areata. The treatment: oral pan-JAK inhibitor, 5-10 mg twice daily.

The sequence was collected from a human donor with alopecia areata. The J gene is TRBJ1-1, the V gene TRBV7-2; D unclear. The sample in question was CD8+ T cells sorted from blood, obtained at week 4, from a patient treated with tofacitinib. The CDR3 DNA follows: TGTGCCAGCAGCTTAGTTGAGACGGAGAACACTGAAGCTTTCTTT. As protein: CASSLVETENTEAFF.